The source of this TCR beta chain is a study of shared clonotypes between healthy human individuals. The repertoire was sequenced with immunoSEQ multiplex PCR; TCRdb's copy has only in-frame clones and lacks some. This table holds around 1.9 million clones, about 93% found once. CD45RO-negative, CCR7-selected cells formed the naive CD8 fraction, which excluded terminally differentiated effector memory CD45RA+ cells. The source material was naive CD8+ T cells from PBMCs. The sequence was collected from a man between 18 and 29 years old in good health. Some clones in this sample may be carry-over from other donors' samples.

In DNA, the CDR3 is TGTGCCAGCAGTTTATTAGGTCTAGCGGGAGGTTCCTACGAGCAGTACTTC. Protein sequence: CASSLLGLAGGSYEQYF. This chain links TRBV27 with TRBJ2-7; 11 bases fit TRBD2. The CDR3 totals 17 residues. V was pared by 1 base and J by 1 base, with 6 bases of the junction left unmatched. Germline CDR1 reads MNHEY; CDR2 reads SMNVEV (reference sequence).